These 11 T cell receptor beta chains came from one sample sequenced in a study of human T cells and chemical hapten exposure. One entry per CDR3 protein, called by TCRdb with MiXCR from the RACE reads. This table has more than 300,000 distinct CDR3 sequences, 5% to 6.5% appearing once. Time point specified: pre-sensitization, week 0. Treatment defined: therapeutic diphenylcyclopropenone sensitization with weekly scalp DPC. The sample was whole blood, taken in connection with sensitization to the hapten diphenylcyclopropenone (DPC). The source of these receptors is a woman between 50 and 59 years old with alopecia areata. Some clones in this sample may be carry-over from other donors' samples.

This clonotype was counted many times. The chain links TRBV6-4 to TRBJ2-2; 7 bases fit TRBD2. Germline V CDR1 and CDR2: MRHNA, SNTAGT. The ends lost 3 bases at V and 5 bases at J; junction bases unmatched: 6. The CDR3 runs 15 residues. This CDR3 is CASSESREPTGELFF. CDR3 sequence (DNA): TGTGCCAGCAGTGAGTCGCGGGAGCCTACCGGGGAGCTGTTTTTT.

This clonotype appeared many times. The chain links TRBV29-1 to TRBJ2-6; 12 bases fit TRBD1. CDR3 length: 17 amino acids. V gave up 1 base and J gave up 4 bases; unmatched junction bases: 5. The germline CDR1 and CDR2 sequences are SQVTM and ANQGSEA. The CDR3 bases are TGCAGCGTTGAAGTCCTGGGACAGGGGGCAGGGGCCAACGTCCTGACTTTC. Translation: CSVEVLGQGAGANVLTF. Filled out from reference TRBV29-1 and TRBJ2-6, the complete variable domain reads SAVISQKPSRDICQRGTSLTIQCQVDSQVTMMFWYRQQPGQSLTLIATANQGSEATYESGFVIDKFPISRPNLTFSTLTVSNMSPEDSSIYLCSVEVLGQGAGANVLTFGAGSRLTVL.

This clonotype came up many times. The chain is built from TRBV4-1 and TRBJ1-2; D is undetermined. The CDR3 contains 15 residues. V was clipped by 0 bases and J by 2 bases, with 10 bases between them. CDR1 is MGHRA, CDR2 YSYEKL, per germline. CDR3 bases: TGCGCCAGCAGCCAAGATCGGGCCTCGAACTATGGCTACACCTTC. It specifies CASSQDRASNYGYTF.

This sequence joins TRBV12-3 or TRBV12-4 and TRBJ1-1; D gene unclear. V lost 3 bases and J 3 bases, leaving 11 bases between the germline ends. The CDR3 runs 14 residues. DNA for the CDR3: TGTGCCAGCAGTTTCGGAGGGCTCGACACTGAAGCTTTCTTT. Translation gives CASSFGGLDTEAFF.

There are a few counts of this clonotype. CDR3 in amino acids: CASSSLGQMNTEAFF. CDR3 sequence (DNA): TGTGCCAGCAGTTCCCTGGGACAGATGAACACTGAAGCTTTCTTT. The V call is TRBV6-2 or TRBV6-3, the J call TRBJ1-1, with TRBD1 matching 7 bases. V lost 4 bases and J lost 0; bases outside the gene matches: 5. The germline V gene has CDR1 MNHEY and CDR2 SVGEGT. The CDR3 is 15 residues long.

The chain is built from TRBV7-2 and TRBJ1-1; weak D call: TRBD1 (5 bases). The CDR3 is 14 residues long. V was shortened by 5 bases and J by 3 bases, with 13 bases between the two germline ends. Germline loops: CDR1 SGHTA, CDR2 FQGNSA. Written as DNA, the CDR3 is TGTGCCAGCAGCAGACGGCAGGGCGACACTGAAGCTTTCTTT. It translates to CASSRRQGDTEAFF.

This clonotype appeared many times. The chain couples TRBV29-1 to TRBJ1-2; 8 nucleotides agree with TRBD1. CDR1 SQVTM and CDR2 ANQGSEA come from the germline V gene. The CDR3 covers 12 residues. After removal of 6 bases from V and 4 bases from J, the junction contained 4 bases not matched to a gene. CDR3 loop: CSVRQGTYGYTF. The CDR3 nucleotides read TGCAGCGTCAGACAGGGGACCTATGGCTACACCTTC.

The chain combines TRBV6-2 or TRBV6-3 with TRBJ2-7; 7 bases fit TRBD2. CDR1 is MNHEY, CDR2 SVGEGT, per germline. The ends lost 5 bases at V and 7 bases at J; junction bases unmatched: 14. This CDR3 is 15 amino acids long. The CDR3, as DNA: TGTGCCAGCAGTCACCGCCTAGCGGCTTTTTGGGAGCAGTACTTC. Translation gives CASSHRLAAFWEQYF.

This clonotype appeared many times. The chain carries TRBV21-1 and TRBJ2-3; TRBD2 is taken as the D call from the table, unchecked against the DNA. TRBV21-1 has pseudogene status. The CDR3 is made up of 16 amino acids. The CDR3 DNA follows: TGTGCCAGCAGAAGGAGGGACCCTTTTGGGACAGATACGCAGTATTTT. The encoded protein is CASRRRDPFGTDTQYF.

In this sample, this clonotype turned up many times. The chain employs TRBV12-3 or TRBV12-4 and TRBJ2-1, with TRBD1 as a possible D gene (5 bases). V lost 6 bases to trimming and J lost 9 bases, with 12 bases between them. There are 12 residues in the CDR3. CDR3 bases: TGTGCCAGCAGCAGGGTATACGGTGAGCAGTTCTTC. Protein product: CASSRVYGEQFF.

This clonotype occurred many times. The rearrangement uses TRBV5-1 and TRBJ1-2, with 9 bases that match TRBD1. The CDR3 spans 14 residues. From germline, CDR1 is SGHRS and CDR2 YFSETQ. With V trimmed by 4 bases and J by 6 bases, 7 bases remained unmatched. The CDR3 reads CASSVGDRVDGYTF. The CDR3 DNA is TGCGCCAGCAGCGTGGGGGACAGGGTGGATGGCTACACCTTC.